Following are 26 T cell receptor beta chains from one sample sequenced in a study of metastatic and nonmetastatic thyroid tumors. Thyroid surgery had not been preceded by any treatment in any patient. TCRdb re-clonotyped the PCR reads via MiXCR. The sample has about 69,000 clones, 13% to 15% seen once. Sequencing used blood. These receptors were taken from a male donor with papillary thyroid cancer or a benign thyroid nodule (not recorded which). Some clones in this sample may be carry-over from other donors' samples.

This clone was recorded many times. J is TRBJ2-2 and V is TRBV2; D ambiguous. Germline CDR1 and CDR2: SNHLY and FYNNEI. The germline V and J ends were trimmed by 5 bases and 3 bases, with 13 bases remaining between them. The CDR3 has 15 amino acids. DNA for the CDR3: TGTGCCAGCAGTAACGCCCCGGGCGACACCGGGGAGCTGTTTTTT. Amino acids: CASSNAPGDTGELFF.

There are many counts of this clone. V usage is TRBV9 and J usage is TRBJ2-1; possibly TRBD2 for D (5 bases). Germline V gene sequence: CDR1 SGDLS, CDR2 YYNGEE. V shed 0 bases and J shed 3 bases, with 10 bases lying between them. The CDR3 extends over 15 amino acids. Here the CDR3 reads CASSVDPGNYNEQFF. CDR3 bases: TGTGCCAGCAGCGTAGACCCCGGGAACTACAATGAGCAGTTCTTC.

This clone was seen at least ten times. The CDR3 reads CSVEGGRGGTDTQYF. The CDR3 DNA is TGCAGCGTTGAAGGCGGGAGGGGCGGCACAGATACGCAGTATTTT. The V call is TRBV29-1, the J call TRBJ2-3; the match to TRBD2 covers 9 bases. Germline V gene data show CDR1 as SQVTM and CDR2 as ANQGSEA. Unmatched junction bases numbered 3, after V lost 1 base and J lost 1 base. This CDR3 is built from 15 residues.

There are many counts of this clone. V gene TRBV4-1 combines with J gene TRBJ2-7; D uncertain. Germline CDR1 and CDR2: MGHRA and YSYEKL. V was cut by 1 base and J by 3 bases, with 7 bases left in between. The length of the CDR3 is 13 residues. The chain's CDR3 is CASSQGSVYEQYF. DNA for the CDR3: TGCGCCAGCAGCCAAGGGAGCGTCTACGAGCAGTACTTC.

This clone has ten or more counts. Distinct nucleotide sequences in the sample also encode this CDR3. This chain joins TRBV9 and TRBJ2-5, with D unresolved. The ends were cut back, 2 bases at V and 5 bases at J, with 4 bases in the middle. Looked up from germline, CDR1 is SGDLS and CDR2 is YYNGEE. The CDR3 is 11 residues long. CDR3 sequence reads: CASSVAETQYF. The DNA of the CDR3 is TGTGCCAGCAGCGTGGCGGAGACCCAGTACTTC.

This clone came up many times. This chain joins TRBV28 and TRBJ2-7; 8 bases agree with TRBD1. Germline values: CDR1 MDHEN, CDR2 SYDVKM. The CDR3 is 14 amino acids. J was trimmed by 3 bases and V by 3 bases; bases with no gene match: 4. The CDR3: CASSLTGTGYEQYF. The CDR3 nucleotides read TGTGCCAGCAGTTTGACCGGGACAGGCTACGAGCAGTACTTC. Variable domain in full (rest from reference TRBV28 and TRBJ2-7): DVKVTQSSRYLVKRTGEKVFLECVQDMDHENMFWYRQDPGLGLRLIYFSYDVKMKEKGDIPEGYSVSREKKERFSLILESASTNQTSMYLCASSLTGTGYEQYFGPGTRLTVT.

The V gene is TRBV5-1, the J gene TRBJ2-7; 10 positions match TRBD2. The CDR3 runs 17 residues. The germline V gene encodes CDR1 SGHRS and CDR2 YFSETQ. J lost 4 bases, V lost 0 bases, and 10 bases had no gene match. The CDR3, as DNA: TGCGCCAGCAGCTTGGCCAGTGGAGCTAGCGGGGGTTACGAGCAGTACTTC. It specifies CASSLASGASGGYEQYF.

In the case of this clone: Its ends do not fully match the called genes, so a read error is possible. The rearrangement joins TRBV15 to TRBJ2-3, with 10 bases fitting TRBD2. This CDR3 has 20 amino acids. Germline lookup yields CDR1 LNHNV and CDR2 YYDKDF (reference sequence). The CDR3 DNA reads as TGTGCCACCAGCAGAGCCTCGGTGCTAGCGGGAGAGGGTGGCACAGATACTCAGTATTTT. Encoded protein: CATSRASVLAGEGGTDTQYF.

This clone showed up many times. V is TRBV5-6 and J is TRBJ2-7; maybe TRBD1 (5 bases). This CDR3 comprises 15 residues. The ends were cut back, 1 base at V and 1 base at J, with 12 bases in the middle. Germline V lookup: CDR1 SGHDT, CDR2 YYEEEE. CDR3 in amino acids: CASSLSLGQSYEQYF. The CDR3 nucleotides are TGTGCCAGCAGCTTGAGCTTGGGGCAGTCCTACGAGCAGTACTTC.

This clone has a count of ten or more. The chain recombines TRBV20-1 with TRBJ2-1; TRBD2 is a possible D gene (6 bases). The germline V gene has CDR1 DFQATT and CDR2 SNEGSKA (reference sequence). The V end lost 1 base, the J end lost 4 bases, and 11 bases lay between the germline ends. The CDR3 sequence is 14 residues long. The CDR3 spells CSARGLEGYNEQFF. The CDR3 bases are TGCAGTGCTAGAGGACTAGAAGGTTACAATGAGCAGTTCTTC.

This clone was seen only a few times. The V call is TRBV27, the J call TRBJ2-7; D is possibly TRBD2 (6 bases). Trimming shortened V by 2 bases and J by 2 bases, and 19 bases separated the two germline ends. The CDR3 runs to 17 residues. Germline values: CDR1 MNHEY, CDR2 SMNVEV (reference sequence). As DNA, the CDR3 is TGTGCCAGCAGTTTACCCACAATGGTAGCGGCCCCCTACGAGCAGTACGTC. Residues: CASSLPTMVAAPYEQYV.

This clone was seen at least ten times. The conserved final phenylalanine or tryptophan is absent from the CDR3, which likely points to a read error. It is unclear where the CDR3 begins or ends on the DNA, so no DNA is shown, and the CDR3 is as TCRdb lists it. The rearrangement links TRBV14 to TRBJ2-1. The CDR3 comprises 9 residues, both ends counted. Per germline, CDR1 SGHDN and CDR2 FVKESK. The CDR3 reads CASSQDFRL.

The table lists this clone with many counts. This rearrangement joins TRBV19 to TRBJ1-1; D is unresolved. The germline gives CDR1 LNHDA, CDR2 SQIVND (reference sequence). Trimming cost V 0 bases and J 2 bases, with 4 bases left between them. CDR3 length equals 13 residues. In DNA, the CDR3 is TGTGCCAGTAGTATAGACGGTAACACTGAAGCTTTCTTT. It translates to CASSIDGNTEAFF.

This clone was observed many times. The chain recombines TRBV27 with TRBJ1-2; D may be TRBD1 (6 bases). In germline, CDR1 is MNHEY, CDR2 SMNVEV (reference sequence). Trimming left V 6 bases short and J 0 bases short, with 17 bases between. The CDR3 loop spans 16 amino acids. The CDR3 protein is CASRPLAGAPNYGYTF. In DNA form, the CDR3 reads TGTGCCAGCAGACCACTCGCAGGGGCCCCTAACTATGGCTACACCTTC.

This clone was seen many times. This chain connects TRBV14 to TRBJ2-1, with 10 bases aligning to TRBD2. V was clipped by 6 bases and J by 12 bases; unmatched bases: 8. CDR3 size: 13 residues. CDR1 is SGHDN and CDR2 is FVKESK in the germline V gene. CDR3 protein: CASSAVAGGVQFF. DNA of the CDR3: TGTGCCAGCAGTGCGGTAGCGGGAGGAGTGCAGTTCTTC.

A note on this clone: A read error is possible here, since a much larger clone lies one base away. The chain joins TRBV5-1 to TRBJ2-4; D is perhaps TRBD1 or TRBD2 (6 bases each). Germline CDR1 is SGHRS and CDR2 is YFSETQ. The CDR3 contains 16 residues. The CDR3 protein is CASSFHGGPDQNIKYF. The DNA of the CDR3 is TGCGCCAGCAGCTTCCATGGGGGGCCGGACCAAAACATTAAGTACTTC.

This clone has a handful of counts. The chain employs TRBV19 and TRBJ1-2, with no clear D. V lost 2 bases and J 5 bases, leaving 15 bases between the germline ends. The CDR3 is 15 amino acids. The V gene's germline CDR1 is LNHDA and CDR2 SQIVND (reference sequence). The CDR3 loop is CASSINPGKPYGYTF. The CDR3 DNA reads TGTGCCAGTAGTATAAATCCGGGAAAACCTTATGGCTACACCTTC.

This clone was detected ten times or more. The rearrangement joins TRBV6-4 to TRBJ2-1; 10 bases are shared with TRBD2. The V gene end was trimmed by 6 bases and the J gene end by 3 bases; junction bases not matched to a gene: 5. Per germline, CDR1 MRHNA and CDR2 SNTAGT. The CDR3 contains 15 residues. The CDR3 DNA sequence: TGTGCCAGCAGCCTTAGGACTAGCGGCTACAATGAGCAGTTCTTC. Translated, it gives CASSLRTSGYNEQFF.

On this clone itself: A much larger clone lies one base from this, so it may be a read error. The chain uses TRBV4-2 and TRBJ2-2, with 9 bases matching TRBD2. This CDR3 is built from 17 residues. The germline V gene encodes CDR1 LGHNA and CDR2 YNFKEQ. J gave up 4 bases and V 6 bases, and 12 bases lay outside the gene matches. This chain's CDR3 is CASRPSGGRGSTGELFF. CDR3 bases: TGTGCCAGCAGACCCTCCGGCGGGAGGGGGAGCACCGGGGAGCTGTTTTTT.

This clone was counted many times. This chain joins TRBV2 and TRBJ1-1; D may be TRBD1 (5 bases). The CDR3 has 12 residues. The germline gives CDR1 SNHLY, CDR2 FYNNEI. Trimming took 7 bases from V and 3 from J, leaving 9 bases between them. CDR3 sequence (DNA): TGTGCCAGCACTCCGGGGGACACTGAAGCTTTCTTT. It specifies CASTPGDTEAFF.

This clone was found a few times. The junction and the germline gene differ at one end; a read error may be behind it. The V gene is TRBV28, the J gene TRBJ2-1; TRBD1 might be the D (6 bases). This CDR3 contains 16 residues. Germline CDR1 MDHEN, CDR2 SYDVKM. The CDR3, as DNA: TGTGCAAGCAGCCACCCGAGGGGGATTTCCTACAATGAGCAGTTCTTC. Translated: CASSHPRGISYNEQFF.

This clone was recorded many times. The chain recombines TRBV10-1 with TRBJ2-3; 8 nucleotides match TRBD1. This CDR3 region has 15 residues. V gave up 3 bases and J gave up 2 bases; unmatched junction bases: 4. Germline assignment: CDR1 WNHNN and CDR2 SYGVQD (reference sequence). The CDR3 DNA follows: TGCGCCAGCAGTGACGGGACAGGAATCACAGATACGCAGTATTTT. Translation: CASSDGTGITDTQYF.

This clone has at least ten counts. The chain has TRBV6-1 and TRBJ1-3; TRBD1 is a possible D gene (6 bases). Trimming removed 6 bases from V and 3 bases from J, with 12 bases in between. The CDR3 consists of 14 residues. Germline values: CDR1 MNHNS, CDR2 SASEGT. CDR3 region: CASRKQGHGNTIYF. The DNA of the CDR3 is TGTGCCAGCAGGAAACAGGGACATGGAAACACCATATATTTT.

Many counts were recorded for this clone. The J gene is TRBJ2-1, the V gene TRBV9, with TRBD1 as a possible D gene (6 bases). V lost 0 bases to trimming and J lost 3 bases, with 22 bases between them. Germline CDR1 reads SGDLS; CDR2 reads YYNGEE. This CDR3 contains 19 residues. The DNA of the CDR3 is TGTGCCAGCAGCGTAGTAGGGGACAACCTACTACTTGACTACAATGAGCAGTTCTTC. As protein: CASSVVGDNLLLDYNEQFF.

This clone was seen ten or more times. The CDR3 here is CASSSGQGSVTGELFF. The CDR3 DNA reads as TGTGCCAGCAGCTCTGGACAGGGGTCAGTTACCGGGGAGCTGTTTTTT. The gene calls are TRBV11-1 and TRBJ2-2, with 9 nucleotides matching TRBD1. J lost 5 bases, V lost 4 bases, and 8 bases had no gene match. The CDR3 consists of 16 residues. The germline gives CDR1 SGHAT, CDR2 FQDESV (reference sequence). The variable domain in full, with the rest retrieved from reference TRBV11-1 and TRBJ2-2, is EAEVAQSPRYKITEKSQAVAFWCDPISGHATLYWYRQILGQGPELLVQFQDESVVDDSQLPKDRFSAERLKGVDSTLKIQPAELGDSAMYLCASSSGQGSVTGELFFGEGSRLTVL.

The chain joins TRBV4-2 to TRBJ2-1; D is uncertain. Trimming cost V 1 base and J 4 bases, with 14 bases left between them. Looked up from germline, CDR1 is LGHNA and CDR2 is YNFKEQ. CDR3 length: 16 amino acids. This CDR3 is CASSQAGPSAYNEQFF. CDR3 nucleotides: TGTGCCAGCAGCCAAGCCGGGCCGTCGGCTTACAATGAGCAGTTCTTC.